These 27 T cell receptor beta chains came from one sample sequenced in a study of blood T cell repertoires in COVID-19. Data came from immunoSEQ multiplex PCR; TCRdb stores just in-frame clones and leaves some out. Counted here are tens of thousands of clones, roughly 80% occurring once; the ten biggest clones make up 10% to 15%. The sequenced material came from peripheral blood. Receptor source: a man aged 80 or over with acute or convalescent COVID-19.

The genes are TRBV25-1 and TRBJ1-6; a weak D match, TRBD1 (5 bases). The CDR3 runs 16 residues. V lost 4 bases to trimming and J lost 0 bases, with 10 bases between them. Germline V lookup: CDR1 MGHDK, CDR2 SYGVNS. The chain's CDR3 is CASSGQGSSYNSPLHF. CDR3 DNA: TGTGCCAGCAGTGGGCAGGGTTCCTCCTATAATTCACCCCTCCACTTT.

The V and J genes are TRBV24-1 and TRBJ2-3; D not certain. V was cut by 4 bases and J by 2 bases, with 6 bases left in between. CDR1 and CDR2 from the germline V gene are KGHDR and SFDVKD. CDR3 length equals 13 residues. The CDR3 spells CATSDTYTDTQYF. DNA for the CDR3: TGTGCCACCAGTGACACTTACACAGATACGCAGTATTTT.

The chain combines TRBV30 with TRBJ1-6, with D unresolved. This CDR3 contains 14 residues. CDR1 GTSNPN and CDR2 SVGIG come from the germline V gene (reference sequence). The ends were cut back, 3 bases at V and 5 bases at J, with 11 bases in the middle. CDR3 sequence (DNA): TGTGCCTGGAGCATAGGAGGTAATAATTCACCCCTCCACTTT. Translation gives CAWSIGGNNSPLHF.

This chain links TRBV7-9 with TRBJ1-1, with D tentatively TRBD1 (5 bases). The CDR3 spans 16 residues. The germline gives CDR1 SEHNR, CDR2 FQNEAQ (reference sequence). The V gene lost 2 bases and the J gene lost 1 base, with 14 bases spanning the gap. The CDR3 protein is CASSLFGGPPNTEAFF. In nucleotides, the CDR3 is TGTGCCAGCAGCTTATTCGGGGGACCCCCGAACACTGAAGCTTTCTTT.

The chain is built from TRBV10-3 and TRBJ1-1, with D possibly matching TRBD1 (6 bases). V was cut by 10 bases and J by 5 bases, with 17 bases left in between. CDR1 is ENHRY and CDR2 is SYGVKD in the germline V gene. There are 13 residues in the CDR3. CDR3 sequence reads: CASSQGERTEAFF. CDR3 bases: TGTGCCAGCTCACAGGGTGAGAGGACTGAAGCTTTCTTT.

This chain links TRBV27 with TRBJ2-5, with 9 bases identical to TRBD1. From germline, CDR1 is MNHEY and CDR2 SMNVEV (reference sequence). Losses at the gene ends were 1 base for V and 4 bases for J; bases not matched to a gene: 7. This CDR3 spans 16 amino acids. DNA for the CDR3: TGTGCCAGCAGTTTATTTTCGGGACAGGGAAGAGAGACCCAGTACTTC. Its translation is CASSLFSGQGRETQYF.

As DNA, the CDR3 is TGTGCCAGCTCACGGACAGCTACCTACGAGCAGTACTTC. It yields the protein CASSRTATYEQYF. This chain links TRBV18 with TRBJ2-7; D may be TRBD1 (6 bases). Trimming cost V 4 bases and J 2 bases, with 9 bases left between them. Germline CDR1 and CDR2: KGHSH and LQKENI. This CDR3 region has 13 residues.

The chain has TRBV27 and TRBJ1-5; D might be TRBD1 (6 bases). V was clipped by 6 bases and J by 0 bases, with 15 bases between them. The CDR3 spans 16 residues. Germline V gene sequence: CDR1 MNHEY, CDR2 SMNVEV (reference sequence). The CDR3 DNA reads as TGTGCCAGCAGCCGCGGGGGGGCCTATAGCAATCAGCCCCAGCATTTT. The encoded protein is CASSRGGAYSNQPQHF.

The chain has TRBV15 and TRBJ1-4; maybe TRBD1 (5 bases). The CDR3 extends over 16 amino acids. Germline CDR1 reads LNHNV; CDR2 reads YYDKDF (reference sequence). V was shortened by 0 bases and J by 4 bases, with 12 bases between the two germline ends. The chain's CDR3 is CATSREWGRVNEKLFF. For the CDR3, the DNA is TGTGCCACCAGCAGAGAATGGGGCAGAGTTAATGAAAAACTGTTTTTT.

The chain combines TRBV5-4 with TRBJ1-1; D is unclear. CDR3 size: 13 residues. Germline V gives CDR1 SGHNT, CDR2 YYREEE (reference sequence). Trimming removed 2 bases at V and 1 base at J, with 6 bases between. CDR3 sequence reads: CASSLSENTEAFF. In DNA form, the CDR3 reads TGTGCCAGCAGCTTAAGCGAGAACACTGAAGCTTTCTTT.

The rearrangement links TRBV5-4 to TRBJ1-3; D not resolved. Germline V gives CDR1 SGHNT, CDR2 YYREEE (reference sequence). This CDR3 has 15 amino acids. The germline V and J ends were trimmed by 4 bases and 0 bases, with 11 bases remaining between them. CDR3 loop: CASSPPAGSGNTIYF. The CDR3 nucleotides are TGTGCCAGCAGCCCTCCAGCGGGCTCTGGAAACACCATATATTTT.

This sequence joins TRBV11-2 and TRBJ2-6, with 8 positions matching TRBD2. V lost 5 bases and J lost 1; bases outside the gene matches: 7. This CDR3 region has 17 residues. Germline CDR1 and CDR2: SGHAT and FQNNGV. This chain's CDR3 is CASSPGLGQSGANVLTF. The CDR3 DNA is TGTGCCAGCAGCCCGGGACTAGGACAGTCTGGGGCCAACGTCCTGACTTTC.

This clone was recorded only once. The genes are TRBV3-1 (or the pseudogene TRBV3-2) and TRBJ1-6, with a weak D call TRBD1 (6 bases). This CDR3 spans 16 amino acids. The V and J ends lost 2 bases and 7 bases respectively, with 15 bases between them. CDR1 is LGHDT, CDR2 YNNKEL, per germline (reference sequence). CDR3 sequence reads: CASSQRSGTPNSPLHF. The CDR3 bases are TGTGCCAGCAGCCAAAGATCGGGGACACCCAATTCACCCCTCCACTTT.

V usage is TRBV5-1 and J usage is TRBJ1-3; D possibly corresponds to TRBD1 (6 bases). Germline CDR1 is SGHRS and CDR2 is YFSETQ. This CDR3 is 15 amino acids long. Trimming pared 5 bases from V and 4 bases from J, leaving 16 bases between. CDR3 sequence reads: CASRTETGQGNTIYF. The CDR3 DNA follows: TGCGCCAGCAGAACGGAAACAGGGCAAGGAAACACCATATATTTT.

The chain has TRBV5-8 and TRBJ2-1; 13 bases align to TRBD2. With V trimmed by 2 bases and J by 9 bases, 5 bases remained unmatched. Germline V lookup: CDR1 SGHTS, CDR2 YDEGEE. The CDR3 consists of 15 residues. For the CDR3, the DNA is TGTGCCAGCAGCTTAATACTAGCGGGGGGGTTTGAGCAGTTCTTC. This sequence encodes CASSLILAGGFEQFF.

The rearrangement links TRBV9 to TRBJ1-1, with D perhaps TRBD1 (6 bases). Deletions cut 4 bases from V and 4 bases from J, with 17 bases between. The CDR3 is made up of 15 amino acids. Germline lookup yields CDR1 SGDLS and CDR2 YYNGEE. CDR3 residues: CASSPTGTLGTEAFF. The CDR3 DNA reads TGTGCCAGCAGCCCCACAGGGACCCTGGGCACTGAAGCTTTCTTT.

The CDR3 here is CASFEAPSSYGYTF. The CDR3 nucleotides are TGCGCCAGCTTCGAGGCACCCTCTTCCTATGGCTACACCTTC. The chain carries TRBV5-1 and TRBJ1-2, with no clear D. This CDR3 is 14 amino acids long. The V end lost 7 bases, the J end lost 4 bases, and 17 bases lay between the germline ends. Germline V gene lookup returns CDR1 SGHRS and CDR2 YFSETQ.

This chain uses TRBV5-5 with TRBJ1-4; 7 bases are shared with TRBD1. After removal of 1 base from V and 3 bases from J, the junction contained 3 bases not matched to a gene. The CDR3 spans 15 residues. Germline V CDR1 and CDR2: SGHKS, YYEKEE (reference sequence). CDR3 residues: CASSLNRGANEKLFF. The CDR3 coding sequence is TGTGCCAGCAGCTTGAACAGGGGAGCTAATGAAAAACTGTTTTTT.

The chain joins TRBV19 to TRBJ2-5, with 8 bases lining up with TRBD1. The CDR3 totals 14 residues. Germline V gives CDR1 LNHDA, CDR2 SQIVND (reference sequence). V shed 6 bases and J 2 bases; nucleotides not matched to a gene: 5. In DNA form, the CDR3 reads TGTGCCAGTAGGTCTAGGGACAGGCAAGAGACCCAGTACTTC. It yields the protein CASRSRDRQETQYF. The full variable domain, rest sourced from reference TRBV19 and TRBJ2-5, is DGGITQSPKYLFRKEGQNVTLSCEQNLNHDAMYWYRQDPGQGLRLIYYSQIVNDFQKGDIAEGYSVSREKKESFPLTVTSAQKNPTAFYLCASRSRDRQETQYFGPGTRLLVL.

CDR3 amino acids: CASSLDGPGGTEAFF. The CDR3 coding sequence is TGCGCCAGCAGCTTGGACGGCCCAGGGGGCACTGAAGCTTTCTTT. The V gene is TRBV5-1, the J gene TRBJ1-1; 7 bases are shared with TRBD1. The CDR3 has 15 residues. Looked up from germline, CDR1 is SGHRS and CDR2 is YFSETQ. Unmatched junction bases numbered 6, after V lost 0 bases and J lost 4 bases.

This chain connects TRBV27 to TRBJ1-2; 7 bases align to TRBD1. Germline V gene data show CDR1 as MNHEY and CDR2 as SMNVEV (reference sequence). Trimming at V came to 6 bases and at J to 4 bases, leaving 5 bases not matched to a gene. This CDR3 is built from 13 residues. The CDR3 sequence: CASRSTGAYGYTF. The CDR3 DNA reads TGTGCCAGCAGGTCAACAGGGGCCTATGGCTACACCTTC.

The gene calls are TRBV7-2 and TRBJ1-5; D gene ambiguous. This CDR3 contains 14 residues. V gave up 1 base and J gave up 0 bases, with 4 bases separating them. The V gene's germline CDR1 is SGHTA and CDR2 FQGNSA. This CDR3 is CASSLVHSNQPQHF. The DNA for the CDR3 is TGTGCCAGCAGCTTAGTTCATAGCAATCAGCCCCAGCATTTT.

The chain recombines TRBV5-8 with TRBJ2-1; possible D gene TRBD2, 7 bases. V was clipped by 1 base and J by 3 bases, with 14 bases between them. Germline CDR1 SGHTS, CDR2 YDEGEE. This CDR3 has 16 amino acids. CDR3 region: CASSLTGRVSYNEQFF. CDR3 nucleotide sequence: TGTGCCAGCAGCTTGACAGGGAGGGTAAGCTACAATGAGCAGTTCTTC.

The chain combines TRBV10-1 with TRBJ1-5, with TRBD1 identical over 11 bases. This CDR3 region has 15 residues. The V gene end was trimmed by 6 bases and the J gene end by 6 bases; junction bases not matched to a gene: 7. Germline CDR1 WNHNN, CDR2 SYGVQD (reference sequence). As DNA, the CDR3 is TGCGCCAGCAGCTGGACAGGGGGCTCGAGTCAGCCCCAGCATTTT. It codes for CASSWTGGSSQPQHF.

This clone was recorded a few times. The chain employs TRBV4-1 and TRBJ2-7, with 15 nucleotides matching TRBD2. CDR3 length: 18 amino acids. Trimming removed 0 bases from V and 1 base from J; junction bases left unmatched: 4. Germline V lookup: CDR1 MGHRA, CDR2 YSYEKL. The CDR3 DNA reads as TGCGCCAGCAGCCAAGAAGGACTAGCGGGGGGGCGGTCCTACGAGCAGTACTTC. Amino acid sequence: CASSQEGLAGGRSYEQYF.

In nucleotides, the CDR3 is TGCGCCAGCAGCATTGGGGGACAGGCCGACGAGCAGTACTTC. Protein sequence: CASSIGGQADEQYF. The chain couples TRBV5-1 to TRBJ2-7, with 8 bases that match TRBD1. With V trimmed by 4 bases and J by 5 bases, 8 bases remained unmatched. Per the germline V gene, CDR1 is SGHRS and CDR2 is YFSETQ. This CDR3 is 14 amino acids long.

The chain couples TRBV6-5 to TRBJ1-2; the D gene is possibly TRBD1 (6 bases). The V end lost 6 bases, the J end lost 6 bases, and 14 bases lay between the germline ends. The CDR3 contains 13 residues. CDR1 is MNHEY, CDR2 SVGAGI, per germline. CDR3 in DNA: TGTGCCAGCAGACCGGGACAAGTCAATGGCTACACCTTC. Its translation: CASRPGQVNGYTF.